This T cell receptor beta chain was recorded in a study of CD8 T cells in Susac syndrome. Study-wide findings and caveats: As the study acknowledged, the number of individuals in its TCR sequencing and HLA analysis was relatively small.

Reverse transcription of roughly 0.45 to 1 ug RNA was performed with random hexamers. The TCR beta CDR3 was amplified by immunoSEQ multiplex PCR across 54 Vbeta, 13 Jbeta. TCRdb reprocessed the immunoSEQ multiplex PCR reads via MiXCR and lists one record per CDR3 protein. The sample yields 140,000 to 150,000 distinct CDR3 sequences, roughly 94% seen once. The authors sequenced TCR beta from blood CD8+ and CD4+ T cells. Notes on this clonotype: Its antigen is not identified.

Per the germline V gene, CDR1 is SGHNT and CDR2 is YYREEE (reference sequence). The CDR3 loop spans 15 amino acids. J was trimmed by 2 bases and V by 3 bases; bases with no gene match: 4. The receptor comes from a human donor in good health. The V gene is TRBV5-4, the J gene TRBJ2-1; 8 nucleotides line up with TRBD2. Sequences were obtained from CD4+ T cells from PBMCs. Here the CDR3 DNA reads TGTGCCAGCAGCTCTACTAGCGGAGCCTACAATGAGCAGTTCTTC. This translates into CASSSTSGAYNEQFF.